This T cell receptor (beta chain) was profiled in a study of T cell changes during pregnancy in multiple sclerosis. Measured with immunoSEQ multiplex PCR; TCRdb has only the in-frame clones, and not every one. The sample lists around 51,000 clones; about 92% were seen once. The CDR3 covers 19 residues. Trimming removed 2 bases from V and 5 bases from J; junction bases left unmatched: 13. Germline-derived CDR1 and CDR2 are LGHNA and YNFKEQ. This TCR derives from a female donor with multiple sclerosis, enrolled in a pregnancy study. The sample here was peripheral blood, taken in the second trimester of pregnancy. The gene calls are TRBV4-2 and TRBJ2-1, with TRBD2 matching over 12 bases. CDR3: CASSQPRLLAGGGHNEQFF. The CDR3 DNA reads TGTGCCAGCAGCCAACCACGGCTACTAGCGGGAGGAGGGCACAATGAGCAGTTCTTC.